This T cell receptor (beta chain) was obtained from a study of early T cells in non-severe SARS-CoV-2 infection. The overall study: Chains stayed unpaired after sequencing of bulk RNA from unsorted whole blood. Findings and limits, study-wide: The VDJdb matching leaned toward anti-spike CD8 responses and overlooked private and CD4 specificities.

Germline V gene data show CDR1 as SGHTA and CDR2 as FQGNSA. The V gene end was trimmed by 6 bases and the J gene end by 4 bases; junction bases not matched to a gene: 8. The CDR3 is made up of 15 amino acids. Unique molecular identifiers were attached to individual cDNA molecules. One entry per CDR3 protein results from TCRdb running MiXCR on the 5' RACE reads. The sample has 40,000 to 45,000 distinct CDR3 sequences, about 6.5% seen once. This clonotype was observed a handful of times. Its antigen remains unidentified. This chain joins TRBV7-2 and TRBJ1-3, with 8 bases that match TRBD1. The sequence was collected from an adult who was a healthcare worker with PCR-confirmed SARS-CoV-2 infection or an uninfected control (not recorded which). Sequencing used whole blood, obtained at baseline. The CDR3 sequence is CASRRTGSPGNTIYF. The CDR3 DNA reads TGTGCCAGCAGAAGGACAGGGTCTCCGGGAAACACCATATATTTT.